This passage covers 17 T cell receptor beta chains from one sample sequenced in a study of CD8 T cells in ankylosing spondylitis. TCRdb reprocessed the 5' RACE reads via MiXCR and lists one record per CDR3 protein. The sample shows about 250,000 distinct CDR3 sequences, 18% of them seen only once. The specimen was blood, either unsorted or a sorted T cell fraction (not recorded which). The source of these receptors is a male donor with ankylosing spondylitis or in good health (not recorded which).

This sequence joins TRBV5-1 and TRBJ1-1, with 7 nucleotides matching TRBD1. The CDR3 has 16 amino acids. Germline V gene sequence: CDR1 SGHRS, CDR2 YFSETQ. Trimming at V came to 3 bases and at J to 1 base, leaving 9 bases not matched to a gene. This CDR3 is CASSSNLQGRNTEAFF. The CDR3 DNA reads as TGCGCCAGCAGCTCCAATTTACAGGGGAGGAACACTGAAGCTTTCTTT.

J is TRBJ2-1 and V is TRBV7-9; D ambiguous. Germline CDR1 reads SEHNR; CDR2 reads FQNEAQ (reference sequence). The CDR3 is 17 residues long. The V gene lost 1 base and the J gene lost 1 base, with 14 bases spanning the gap. The CDR3 reads CASSLEAGRHSYNEQFF. The CDR3 DNA sequence: TGTGCCAGCAGCTTAGAGGCTGGGCGCCATTCCTACAATGAGCAGTTCTTC.

The V gene is TRBV20-1, the J gene TRBJ2-7, with a possible D match to TRBD2 (5 bases). In germline, CDR1 is DFQATT, CDR2 SNEGSKA (reference sequence). V was pared by 1 base and J by 1 base, with 11 bases between. The length of the CDR3 is 14 residues. CDR3 loop: CSARGGAASYEQYF. DNA of the CDR3: TGCAGTGCTAGAGGCGGAGCGGCATCCTACGAGCAGTACTTC.

The V call is TRBV7-8, the J call TRBJ2-7, with 12 positions matching TRBD2. There are 16 residues in the CDR3. Germline V gene data show CDR1 as SGHVS and CDR2 as FQNEAQ. V was clipped by 1 base and J by 1 base; unmatched bases: 2. CDR3 nucleotide sequence: TGTGCCAGCAGCTTAGAGGGGACTAGCGGGTCCTACGAGCAGTACTTC. This gives the protein CASSLEGTSGSYEQYF.

J is TRBJ2-3 and V is TRBV6-2 or TRBV6-3, with D possibly TRBD2 on 7 matching bases. The CDR3 is 17 residues long. Germline V gene lookup returns CDR1 MNHEY and CDR2 SVGEGT. V was trimmed by 2 bases and J by 0 bases, leaving 15 bases between them. The CDR3, as DNA: TGTGCCAGCAGTTACGCTACAGGGACTACTAGCACAGATACGCAGTATTTT. Encoded protein: CASSYATGTTSTDTQYF.

The rearrangement links TRBV29-1 to TRBJ2-7; D gene uncertain. Looked up from germline, CDR1 is SQVTM and CDR2 is ANQGSEA. The CDR3 totals 11 residues. Between the trimmed V and J ends, which lost 4 bases and 3 bases, there was a span of 7 bases. The CDR3 loop is CSVVWSYEQYF. CDR3 sequence (DNA): TGCAGCGTTGTGTGGAGCTACGAGCAGTACTTC.

This clonotype was observed a handful of times. The chain combines TRBV5-1 with TRBJ2-3; TRBD1 agrees at 8 bases. The V segment lost 0 bases and the J segment 5 bases; nucleotides outside the gene matches: 5. Germline V CDR1 and CDR2: SGHRS, YFSETQ. This CDR3 is built from 15 residues. The DNA for the CDR3 is TGCGCCAGCAGCTTGGAGGCCAGGGGGCAAGATACGCAGTATTTT. Translation gives CASSLEARGQDTQYF.

There are many counts of this clonotype. The rearrangement uses TRBV4-1 and TRBJ2-7; weak D call: TRBD1 (5 bases). The CDR3 runs 13 residues. Trimming cost V 1 base and J 6 bases, with 10 bases left between them. The germline V gene has CDR1 MGHRA and CDR2 YSYEKL. DNA of the CDR3: TGCGCCAGCAGCCAAGGGCAGGGCTTCGAGCAGTACTTC. Translating gives CASSQGQGFEQYF.

The chain carries TRBV11-2 and TRBJ2-1; D unresolved. CDR3 length: 19 residues. Germline V gives CDR1 SGHAT, CDR2 FQNNGV. With 0 bases removed from V and 4 bases from J, the gap between germline ends came to 22 bases. The DNA for the CDR3 is TGTGCCAGCAGCTTAGATCTAAGTGATAGCCCTCCGTGGTACAATGAGCAGTTCTTC. Encoded protein: CASSLDLSDSPPWYNEQFF.

This clonotype was seen a few times. The CDR3 DNA is TGTGCCAGCAGGGGGACAGGTGAGAGCTCCTACAATGAGCAGTTCTTC. This gives the protein CASRGTGESSYNEQFF. The gene calls are TRBV27 and TRBJ2-1, with 8 bases aligning to TRBD1. V was clipped by 6 bases and J by 0 bases; unmatched bases: 7. The CDR3 length is 16 residues. CDR1 and CDR2 (germline): MNHEY, SMNVEV (reference sequence).

This clonotype was recorded a few times. The gene calls are TRBV29-1 and TRBJ2-1; 10 nucleotides line up with TRBD2. CDR3 size: 14 residues. The ends lost 4 bases at V and 7 bases at J; junction bases unmatched: 7. Looked up from germline, CDR1 is SQVTM and CDR2 is ANQGSEA. The DNA for the CDR3 is TGCAGCGTTGCGGGACTAGCGACCTCTAATGAGCAGTTCTTC. This translates into CSVAGLATSNEQFF.

CDR3 bases: TGTGCCAGCAGGGACGGAAACTACGAGCAGTACTTC. Residues: CASRDGNYEQYF. The rearrangement uses TRBV2 and TRBJ2-7; D ambiguous. Germline CDR1 and CDR2: SNHLY and FYNNEI. V was shortened by 6 bases and J by 3 bases, with 9 bases between the two germline ends. There are 12 residues in the CDR3. Combining the CDR3 with reference TRBV2 and TRBJ2-7 gives the whole variable domain EPEVTQTPSHQVTQMGQEVILRCVPISNHLYFYWYRQILGQKVEFLVSFYNNEISEKSEIFDDQFSVERPDGSNFTLKIRSTKLEDSAMYFCASRDGNYEQYFGPGTRLTVT.

Only a few counts were recorded for this clonotype. This rearrangement joins TRBV21-1 to TRBJ2-4; no DNA check was done on the table's D call, TRBD2. TRBV21-1 is designated a pseudogene. The CDR3 has 17 residues. The CDR3 DNA reads TGTGCCAGCAGCCCGAGGGGCCCCAGGCTCGGCCAAAACATTCAGTACTTC. Protein: CASSPRGPRLGQNIQYF.

The rearrangement links TRBV6-2 or TRBV6-3 to TRBJ2-1; 12 positions match TRBD2. CDR3 length: 18 amino acids. CDR1 is MNHEY and CDR2 is SVGEGT in the germline V gene. The J segment lost 1 base and the V segment lost 0 bases, leaving 4 bases of the junction unmatched. CDR3 sequence: CASSYSTTSGSSYNEQFF. DNA of the CDR3: TGTGCCAGCAGTTACTCGACGACTAGCGGGAGTTCCTACAATGAGCAGTTCTTC.

In its sample, this clonotype was seen many times. The chain is built from TRBV7-9 and TRBJ2-7; D gene ambiguous. V was pared by 4 bases and J by 3 bases, with 10 bases between. The length of the CDR3 is 13 residues. Germline-derived CDR1 and CDR2 are SEHNR and FQNEAQ (reference sequence). The DNA for the CDR3 is TGTGCCAGCAGCTCGCTCGAATTCTACGAGCAGTACTTC. Protein: CASSSLEFYEQYF. The variable domain in full, completed from reference TRBV7-9 and TRBJ2-7, reads DTGVSQNPRHKITKRGQNVTFRCDPISEHNRLYWYRQTLGQGPEFLTYFQNEAQLEKSRLLSDRFSAERPKGSFSTLEIQRTEQGDSAMYLCASSSLEFYEQYFGPGTRLTVT.

This chain uses TRBV4-3 with TRBJ1-1; D is possibly TRBD1 (5 bases). V lost 2 bases to trimming and J lost 3 bases, with 13 bases between them. CDR1 is LGHNA, CDR2 YSLEER, per germline. There are 15 residues in the CDR3. CDR3 sequence reads: CASSQFWGVDTEAFF. The CDR3 DNA reads as TGCGCCAGCAGCCAATTTTGGGGGGTTGACACTGAAGCTTTCTTT.

This clonotype came up a few times. The V gene is TRBV2, the J gene TRBJ2-7; 16 nucleotides align to TRBD2. The V and J ends lost 5 bases and 0 bases, in that order; junction bases with no gene match: 4. The CDR3 runs to 17 residues. The germline gives CDR1 SNHLY, CDR2 FYNNEI. The CDR3 bases are TGTGCCAGCAGTAGGGGGACTAGCGGGAGGGTCTCCTACGAGCAGTACTTC. As protein: CASSRGTSGRVSYEQYF. Drawing the rest from reference TRBV2 and TRBJ2-7, the complete variable domain is EPEVTQTPSHQVTQMGQEVILRCVPISNHLYFYWYRQILGQKVEFLVSFYNNEISEKSEIFDDQFSVERPDGSNFTLKIRSTKLEDSAMYFCASSRGTSGRVSYEQYFGPGTRLTVT.